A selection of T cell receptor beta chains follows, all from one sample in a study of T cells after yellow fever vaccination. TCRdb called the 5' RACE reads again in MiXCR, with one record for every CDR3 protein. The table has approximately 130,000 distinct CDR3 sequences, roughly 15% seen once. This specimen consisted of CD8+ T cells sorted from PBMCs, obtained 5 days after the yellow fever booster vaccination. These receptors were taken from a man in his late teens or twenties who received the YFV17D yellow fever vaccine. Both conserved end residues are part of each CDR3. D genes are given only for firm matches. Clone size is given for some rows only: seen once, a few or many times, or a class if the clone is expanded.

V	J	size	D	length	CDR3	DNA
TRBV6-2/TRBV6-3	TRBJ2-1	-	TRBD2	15	CASSPGTSQGNEQFF	TGTGCCAGCAGTCCTGGGACTAGCCAGGGCAATGAGCAGTTCTTC
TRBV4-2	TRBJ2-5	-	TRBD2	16	CASSQDSGGQGETQYF	TGTGCCAGCAGCCAAGACTCGGGGGGGCAGGGCGAGACCCAGTACTTC
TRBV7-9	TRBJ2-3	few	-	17	CASTLLRAKQGSDTQYF	TGTGCCAGCACCTTACTCAGGGCAAAACAGGGTTCAGATACGCAGTATTTT
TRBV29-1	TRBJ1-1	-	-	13	CTRWGDEKIEAFF	TGCACCCGGTGGGGGGACGAAAAAATTGAAGCTTTCTTT
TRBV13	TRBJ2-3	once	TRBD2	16	CASSSRTSAYTDTQYF	TGTGCCAGCAGCTCCCGGACTAGCGCTTACACAGATACGCAGTATTTT
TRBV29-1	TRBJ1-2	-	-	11	CSVVDNYGYTF	TGCAGCGTTGTCGACAACTATGGCTACACCTTC
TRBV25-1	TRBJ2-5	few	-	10	CATEQETQYF	TGTGCCACCGAGCAGGAGACCCAGTACTTC
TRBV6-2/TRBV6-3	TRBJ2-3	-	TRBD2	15	CASSYGLALWDTQYF	TGTGCCAGCAGTTATGGACTAGCTTTGTGGGATACGCAGTATTTT
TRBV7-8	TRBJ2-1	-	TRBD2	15	CASSLLAGGLNEQFF	TGTGCCAGCAGCTTACTGGCGGGGGGCCTAAATGAGCAGTTCTTC
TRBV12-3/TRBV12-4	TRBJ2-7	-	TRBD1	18	CASSFGLGQDSFLYEQYF	TGTGCCAGCAGTTTCGGACTTGGACAGGACTCTTTTCTCTACGAGCAGTACTTC
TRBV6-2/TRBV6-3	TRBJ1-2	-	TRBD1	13	CASRAGTGYGYTF	TGTGCCAGCAGAGCCGGGACAGGGTATGGCTACACCTTC
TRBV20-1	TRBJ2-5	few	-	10	CSARRETQYF	TGCAGTGCTAGGCGGGAGACCCAGTACTTC
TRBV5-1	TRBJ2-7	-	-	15	CASSPHLGRVDEQYF	TGCGCCAGCAGCCCCCACTTAGGCAGGGTCGACGAGCAGTACTTC
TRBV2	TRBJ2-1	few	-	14	CASSGRGSYNEQFF	TGTGCCAGCAGTGGTAGGGGTTCCTACAATGAGCAGTTCTTC
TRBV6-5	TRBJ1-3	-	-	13	CASIDGLGNTIYF	TGTGCCAGCATTGACGGACTTGGAAACACCATATATTTT
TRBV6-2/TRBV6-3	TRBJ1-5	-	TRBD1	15	CASSYSSQGAQPQHF	TGTGCCAGCAGTTACTCGTCGCAGGGGGCACAGCCCCAGCATTTT
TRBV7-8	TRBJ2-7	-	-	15	CASSLGQATSYEQYF	TGTGCCAGCAGCTTAGGGCAGGCCACATCCTACGAGCAGTACTTC
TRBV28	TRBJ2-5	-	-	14	CASRNSDFQETQYF	TGTGCCAGCCGTAATTCGGACTTCCAAGAGACCCAGTACTTC
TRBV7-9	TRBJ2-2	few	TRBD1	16	CASFPGTATNTGELFF	TGTGCCAGCTTTCCCGGGACAGCTACGAACACCGGGGAGCTGTTTTTT
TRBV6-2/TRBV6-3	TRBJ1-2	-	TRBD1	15	CASSEVRDRSYGYTF	TGTGCCAGCAGTGAGGTCCGGGACAGAAGTTATGGCTACACCTTC
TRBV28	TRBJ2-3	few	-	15	CASSLSGQLADTQYF	TGTGCCAGCAGTCTGTCGGGACAACTTGCAGATACGCAGTATTTT
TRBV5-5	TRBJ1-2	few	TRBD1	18	CASSSNDRGPLANYGYTF	TGTGCCAGCAGCTCAAATGACAGGGGTCCACTAGCTAACTATGGCTACACCTTC
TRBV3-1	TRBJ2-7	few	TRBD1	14	CASKGQGSPYEQYF	TGTGCCAGCAAGGGACAGGGGAGCCCCTACGAGCAGTACTTC
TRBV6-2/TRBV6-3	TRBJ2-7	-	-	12	CASRDTTYEQYF	TGTGCCAGCCGGGACACCACCTACGAGCAGTACTTC
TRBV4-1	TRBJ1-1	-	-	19	CASSQDIIEGWVFNTEAFF	TGCGCCAGCAGCCAAGATATAATAGAGGGTTGGGTTTTTAACACTGAAGCTTTCTTT
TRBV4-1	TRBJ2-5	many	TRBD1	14	CASSPGQAKGTQYF	TGCGCCAGCAGCCCCGGACAGGCGAAGGGGACCCAGTACTTC
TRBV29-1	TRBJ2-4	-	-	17	CSVEGSGSILAKNIQYF	TGCAGCGTTGAGGGCTCCGGGAGCATCTTAGCCAAAAACATTCAGTACTTC
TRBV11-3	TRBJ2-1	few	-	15	CASSLGESSYNEQFF	TGTGCCAGCAGCTTAGGGGAAAGCTCCTACAATGAGCAGTTCTTC
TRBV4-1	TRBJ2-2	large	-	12	CASSQGTGELFF	TGTGCCAGCAGCCAGGGAACCGGGGAGCTGTTTTTT
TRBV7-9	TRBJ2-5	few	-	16	CASSSSLRVYQETQYF	TGTGCCAGCAGCTCCTCTCTCCGGGTGTACCAAGAGACCCAGTACTTC
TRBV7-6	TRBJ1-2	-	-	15	CASSLNGMAGHGYTF	TGTGCCAGCAGCCTGAATGGCATGGCAGGTCATGGCTACACCTTC
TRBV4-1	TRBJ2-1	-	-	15	CASSQGPAPGNEQFF	TGCGCCAGCAGCCAAGGGCCAGCCCCAGGCAATGAGCAGTTCTTC
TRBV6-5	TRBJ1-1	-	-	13	CASSWGMNTEAFF	TGTGCCAGCAGTTGGGGGATGAACACTGAAGCTTTCTTT
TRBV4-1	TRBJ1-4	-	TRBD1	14	CASSHRQGSEKLFF	TGCGCCAGCAGCCACCGACAGGGTAGTGAAAAACTGTTTTTT
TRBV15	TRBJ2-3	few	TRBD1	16	CATSRVYQGAEDTQYF	TGTGCCACCAGCAGAGTTTATCAGGGGGCCGAAGATACGCAGTATTTT
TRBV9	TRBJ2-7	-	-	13	CASSVGAGYEQYF	TGTGCCAGCAGCGTAGGGGCGGGATACGAGCAGTACTTC
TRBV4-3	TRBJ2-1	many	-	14	CASARVGAGNEQFF	TGCGCCAGCGCACGAGTGGGGGCCGGGAATGAGCAGTTCTTC